Presented here are 9 T cell receptor beta chains from one specimen sequenced in a study of blood T cell repertoires in COVID-19. The repertoire was sequenced with immunoSEQ multiplex PCR; TCRdb's copy has only in-frame clones and lacks some. The sample shows 260,000 or so clones, around 82% of them seen only once. Source material: PBMCs or T cells enriched from blood (not recorded which). Every receptor here comes from a woman aged 40-49 years who had been exposed to COVID-19.

The chain employs TRBV15 and TRBJ1-2, with D tentatively TRBD1 (6 bases). Looked up from germline, CDR1 is LNHNV and CDR2 is YYDKDF (reference sequence). The CDR3 is 14 residues long. The V end was cut by 5 bases, the J end by 8 bases, with 18 bases between. The CDR3: CATSPMGGRAGYTF. DNA for the CDR3: TGTGCCACCAGCCCAATGGGGGGGCGTGCGGGCTACACCTTC.

This chain joins TRBV2 and TRBJ1-5, with 9 positions matching TRBD1. V was pared by 4 bases and J by 6 bases, with 4 bases of the junction left unmatched. The CDR3 contains 14 residues. In germline, CDR1 is SNHLY, CDR2 FYNNEI. The CDR3 reads CASSVGTGRQPQHF. In DNA, the CDR3 is TGTGCCAGCAGTGTCGGGACAGGGCGTCAGCCCCAGCATTTT.

The V call is TRBV5-8, the J call TRBJ1-2, with a tentative D call TRBD1 (5 bases). Trimming took 4 bases from V and 4 from J, leaving 11 bases between them. CDR1 is SGHTS, CDR2 YDEGEE, per germline. CDR3 length: 13 residues. CDR3 sequence (DNA): TGTGCCAGCAGCCCCGACAGAATCTATGGCTACACCTTC. Amino acid sequence: CASSPDRIYGYTF.

The V and J genes are TRBV10-3 and TRBJ2-1, with 12 bases fitting TRBD2. Germline CDR1 and CDR2: ENHRY and SYGVKD. The CDR3 runs 14 residues. With 8 bases clipped from V and 7 bases from J, the junction kept 6 bases outside the gene matches. Here the CDR3 DNA reads TGTGCCATCTCTGAGCTAGCGGGGGGGAATGAGCAGTTCTTC. Translated, it gives CAISELAGGNEQFF.

This clone was seen only a few times. This sequence joins TRBV5-4 and TRBJ2-1; TRBD2 might be the D (5 bases). The CDR3 spans 15 residues. Germline CDR1 SGHNT, CDR2 YYREEE (reference sequence). V was pared by 3 bases and J by 5 bases, with 15 bases between. The CDR3 nucleotides read TGTGCCAGCAGCTCAAGTACCGGGGTACACAATGAGCAGTTCTTC. Its protein product is CASSSSTGVHNEQFF.

The genes are TRBV5-1 and TRBJ2-1; 8 nucleotides align to TRBD2. V lost 2 bases, J lost 0 bases, and 4 bases stayed unmatched. Germline CDR1 is SGHRS and CDR2 is YFSETQ. This CDR3 region has 16 residues. The DNA for the CDR3 is TGCGCCAGCAGCTTCGGGAGGGAGAGCTCCTACAATGAGCAGTTCTTC. Its translation is CASSFGRESSYNEQFF. The entire variable domain, with the rest obtained from reference TRBV5-1 and TRBJ2-1, is as follows: KAGVTQTPRYLIKTRGQQVTLSCSPISGHRSVSWYQQTPGQGLQFLFEYFSETQRNKGNFPGRFSGRQFSNSRSEMNVSTLELGDSALYLCASSFGRESSYNEQFFGPGTRLTVL.

This clone has just one count. This rearrangement joins TRBV9 to TRBJ2-7; 10 bases map to TRBD2. The CDR3 has 16 residues. V trimming: 0 bases; J trimming: 3 bases; junction bases outside the gene matches: 6. Germline CDR1 and CDR2: SGDLS and YYNGEE. The CDR3 DNA reads TGTGCCAGCAGCGTAGGGAGCGGGGGGGCTTTCTACGAGCAGTACTTC. Protein product: CASSVGSGGAFYEQYF.

In its sample, this clone was seen once. The V gene is TRBV18, the J gene TRBJ1-3; D gene ambiguous. CDR3 length: 11 amino acids. Germline CDR1 is KGHSH and CDR2 is LQKENI. Trimming left V 3 bases short and J 7 bases short, with 4 bases between. Here the CDR3 DNA reads TGTGCCAGCTCACCTGAGAACACCATATATTTT. Its translation is CASSPENTIYF.

The chain has TRBV21-1 and TRBJ1-1. TRBV21-1 is tagged as a pseudogene. This CDR3 contains 15 residues. CDR3: CASSPREGSMAEAFF. CDR3 nucleotides: TGTGCCAGCAGCCCCCGGGAGGGGTCGATGGCTGAAGCTTTCTTT.